Ten or more counts support the clone carrying this T cell receptor beta chain. This entry comes from a study of T cells in Graves' hyperthyroidism and ophthalmopathy. This CDR3 spans 14 amino acids. Looked up from germline, CDR1 is SGHTA and CDR2 is FQGNSA. The ends were cut back, 5 bases at V and 1 base at J, with 11 bases in the middle. The investigators amplified TCR beta CDR3 regions from RNA transcripts. With the HTBI primer set, the TCR CDR3 went through a first round of RT-PCR. Via MiXCR, TCRdb re-called the multiplex PCR reads, giving one row per CDR3 protein. The sample carries around 420,000 distinct CDR3 sequences, more than 15% recorded once.

This receptor was obtained from a woman aged 18-29 years with Graves' hyperthyroidism. What was sequenced was blood. The rearrangement joins TRBV7-2 to TRBJ1-2; possible D gene TRBD1, 5 bases. The CDR3 protein is CASSPRGVNYGYTF. The CDR3 DNA is TGTGCCAGCAGCCCACGAGGGGTTAACTATGGCTACACCTTC.